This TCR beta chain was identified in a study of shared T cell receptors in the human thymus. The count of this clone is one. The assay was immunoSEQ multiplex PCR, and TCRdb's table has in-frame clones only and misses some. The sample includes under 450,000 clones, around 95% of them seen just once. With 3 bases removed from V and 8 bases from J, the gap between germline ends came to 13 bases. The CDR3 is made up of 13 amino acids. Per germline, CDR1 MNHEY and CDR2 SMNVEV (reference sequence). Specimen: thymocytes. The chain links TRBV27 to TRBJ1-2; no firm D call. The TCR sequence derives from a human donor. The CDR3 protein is CASSFAGPDGYTF. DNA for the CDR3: TGTGCCAGCAGTTTCGCCGGTCCGGACGGCTACACCTTC.